Sequencing of this T cell receptor beta chain was carried out in a study of cytomegalovirus exposure and HLA in healthy donors. Study-wide background: One earlier analysis, a look at roughly 170 million T cells, found some 120 million unique TCR beta sequences. Overall study findings and caveats: Follow-up analysis later connected one missense variant in DCLRE1C with trimming of TCR beta V- and J-genes. Indistinguishable V segments, including TRBV6-2 and TRBV6-3, were excluded. Accurate prediction of most subjects' HLA-A and HLA-B alleles from TCR beta sequences was reported.

The PCR employed 60 Vbeta primers together with 13 Jbeta primers. Produced via immunoSEQ multiplex PCR; TCRdb's table is partial and in-frame only. The repertoire table contains about 120,000 clones. This CDR3 has 14 residues. The V gene's germline CDR1 is SGDLS and CDR2 YYNGEE. Losses at the gene ends were 3 bases for V and 5 bases for J; bases not matched to a gene: 5. Concerning this clone: The antigen is not known.

This TCR was recovered from a woman aged 40 to 50 in good health and CMV-seropositive. Sequences were obtained from PBMCs. The rearrangement links TRBV9 to TRBJ2-4, with 7 positions matching TRBD1. CDR3 sequence: CASSARQGQNIQYF. The CDR3 nucleotides read TGTGCCAGCAGCGCCCGACAGGGTCAAAACATTCAGTACTTC. Together with reference TRBV9 and TRBJ2-4, the CDR3 gives the full variable domain: DSGVTQTPKHLITATGQRVTLRCSPRSGDLSVYWYQQSLDQGLQFLIQYYNGEERAKGNILERFSAQQFPDLHSELNLSSLELGDSALYFCASSARQGQNIQYFGAGTRLSVL.